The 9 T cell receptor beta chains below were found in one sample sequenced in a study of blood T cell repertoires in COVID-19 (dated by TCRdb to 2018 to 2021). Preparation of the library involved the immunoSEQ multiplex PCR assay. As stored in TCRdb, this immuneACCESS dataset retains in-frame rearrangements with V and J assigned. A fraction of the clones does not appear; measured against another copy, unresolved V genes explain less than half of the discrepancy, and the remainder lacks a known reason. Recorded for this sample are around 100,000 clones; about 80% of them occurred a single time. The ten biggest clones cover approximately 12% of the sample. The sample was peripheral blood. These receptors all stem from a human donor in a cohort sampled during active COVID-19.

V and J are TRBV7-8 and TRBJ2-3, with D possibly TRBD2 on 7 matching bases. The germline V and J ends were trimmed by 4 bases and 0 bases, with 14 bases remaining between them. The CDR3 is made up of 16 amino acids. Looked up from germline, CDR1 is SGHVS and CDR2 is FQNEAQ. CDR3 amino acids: CASSYRGATSTDTQYF. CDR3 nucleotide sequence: TGTGCCAGCAGCTATCGGGGGGCCACTAGCACAGATACGCAGTATTTT.

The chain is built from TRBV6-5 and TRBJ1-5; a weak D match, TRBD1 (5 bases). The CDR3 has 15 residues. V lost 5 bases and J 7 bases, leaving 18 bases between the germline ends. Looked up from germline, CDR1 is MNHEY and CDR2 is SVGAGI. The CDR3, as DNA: TGTGCCAGCAGTCCACGGGGGGGATCGGGACAGCCCCAGCATTTT. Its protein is CASSPRGGSGQPQHF.

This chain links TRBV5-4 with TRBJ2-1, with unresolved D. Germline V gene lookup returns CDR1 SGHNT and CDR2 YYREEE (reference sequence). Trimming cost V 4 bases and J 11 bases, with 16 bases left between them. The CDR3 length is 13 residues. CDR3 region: CASSPGSGGQQFF. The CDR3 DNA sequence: TGTGCCAGCAGCCCTGGGTCTGGCGGCCAGCAGTTCTTC.

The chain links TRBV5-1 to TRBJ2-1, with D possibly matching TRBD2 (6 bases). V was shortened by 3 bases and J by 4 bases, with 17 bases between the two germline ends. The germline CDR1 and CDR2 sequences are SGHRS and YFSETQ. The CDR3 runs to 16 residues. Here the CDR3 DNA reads TGCGCCAGCAGCTGGACTGTAAGCCGGGGGTACAATGAGCAGTTCTTC. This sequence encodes CASSWTVSRGYNEQFF.

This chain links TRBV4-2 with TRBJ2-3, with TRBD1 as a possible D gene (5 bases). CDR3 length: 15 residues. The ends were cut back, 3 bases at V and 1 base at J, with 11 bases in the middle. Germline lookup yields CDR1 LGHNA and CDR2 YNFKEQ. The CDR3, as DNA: TGTGCCAGCAGCCACAGGGAAATGGGCACAGATACGCAGTATTTT. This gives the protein CASSHREMGTDTQYF.

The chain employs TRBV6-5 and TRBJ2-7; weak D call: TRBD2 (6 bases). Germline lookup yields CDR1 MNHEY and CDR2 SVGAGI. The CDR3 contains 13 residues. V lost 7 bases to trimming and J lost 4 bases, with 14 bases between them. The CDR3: CASNPGLPYEQYF. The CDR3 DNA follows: TGTGCCAGCAACCCGGGACTCCCTTACGAGCAGTACTTC.

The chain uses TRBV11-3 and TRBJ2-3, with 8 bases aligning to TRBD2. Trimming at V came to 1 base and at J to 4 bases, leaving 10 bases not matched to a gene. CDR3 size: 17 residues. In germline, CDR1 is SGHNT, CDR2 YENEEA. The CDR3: CASSLGVISGAPDTQYF. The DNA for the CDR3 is TGTGCCAGCAGCTTAGGGGTAATTAGCGGGGCCCCAGATACGCAGTATTTT.

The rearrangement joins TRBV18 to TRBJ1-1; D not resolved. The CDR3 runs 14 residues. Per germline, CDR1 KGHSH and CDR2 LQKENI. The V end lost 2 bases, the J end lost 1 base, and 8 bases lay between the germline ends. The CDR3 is CASSPTNRNTEAFF. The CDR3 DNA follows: TGTGCCAGCTCACCAACCAACAGGAACACTGAAGCTTTCTTT. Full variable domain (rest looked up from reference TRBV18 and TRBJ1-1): NAGVMQNPRHLVRRRGQEARLRCSPMKGHSHVYWYRQLPEEGLKFMVYLQKENIIDESGMPKERFSAEFPKEGPSILRIQQVVRGDSAAYFCASSPTNRNTEAFFGQGTRLTVV.

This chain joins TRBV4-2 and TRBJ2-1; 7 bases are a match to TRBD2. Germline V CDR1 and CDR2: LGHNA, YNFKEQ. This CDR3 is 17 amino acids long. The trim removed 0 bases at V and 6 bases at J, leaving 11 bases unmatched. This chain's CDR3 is CASSQDRGREGGNEQFF. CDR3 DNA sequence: TGTGCCAGCAGCCAAGATCGGGGCAGGGAGGGTGGCAATGAGCAGTTCTTC.